These 23 T cell receptor beta chains originate from one sample sequenced in a study of T cells expressing NK-cell markers. TCRdb reprocessed the 5' RACE reads; each CDR3 protein has one entry and no DNA is given. This sample's table reports about 440,000 distinct CDR3 sequences. Material: blood T cells: a sorted CD56 or NKG2C T cell subset, CD4+ or CD8+ T cells, or bulk PBMC T cells (not recorded which). These receptors originate from a woman between 18 and 70 years old in good health.

The chain carries TRBV20-1 and TRBJ2-3; TCRdb lists TRBD1, though no DNA is available to test this call. The CDR3 consists of 13 residues. Germline-derived CDR1 and CDR2 are DFQATT and SNEGSKA (reference sequence). The CDR3 sequence is CSARGDLTDTQYF.

The chain combines TRBV6-1 with TRBJ2-5. The germline V gene has CDR1 MNHNS and CDR2 SASEGT. This CDR3 region has 13 residues. CDR3 residues: CASRARNQETQYF.

This sequence joins TRBV11-2 and TRBJ2-1; lacking DNA, the TRBD2 call made by TCRdb goes unchecked. CDR3 length: 17 amino acids. Per germline, CDR1 SGHAT and CDR2 FQNNGV. Here the CDR3 reads CASSLNPGLADYNEQFF.

This chain connects TRBV13 to TRBJ2-2; the TCRdb call, TRBD2, lacks DNA for checking. The CDR3 is 14 amino acids. Germline CDR1 is PRHDT and CDR2 is FYEKMQ (reference sequence). The CDR3 loop reads CASSLVGRTGELFF.

V usage is TRBV30 and J usage is TRBJ2-3; TCRdb calls TRBD2, which cannot be checked without DNA. CDR1 and CDR2 (germline): GTSNPN, SVGIG (reference sequence). The CDR3 has 13 residues. CDR3: CAWSQRAGDTQYF.

This chain connects TRBV15 to TRBJ2-5; TCRdb's D gene call, TRBD1, goes unchecked for lack of DNA. The CDR3 extends over 13 amino acids. CDR1 and CDR2 (germline): LNHNV, YYDKDF (reference sequence). This chain's CDR3 is CATGRGYQETQYF.

The V gene is TRBV6-2 or TRBV6-3, the J gene TRBJ2-2. CDR1 MNHEY and CDR2 SVGEGT come from the germline V gene. The CDR3 contains 13 residues. CDR3: CASAWPLTGELFF.

The rearrangement joins TRBV29-1 to TRBJ1-5. Germline V lookup: CDR1 SQVTM, CDR2 ANQGSEA. The CDR3 has 11 residues. This CDR3 reads CSVEVLGDQHF.

The J gene is TRBJ2-1, the V gene TRBV21-1; TCRdb returns TRBD2, unconfirmable since there is no DNA. TRBV21-1 is flagged as a pseudogene. The CDR3 is made up of 18 amino acids. CDR3 sequence reads: CASSKAPKGLADYNEQFF.

V is TRBV7-2 and J is TRBJ2-1. Germline V gives CDR1 SGHTA, CDR2 FQGNSA. The CDR3 covers 13 residues. Here the CDR3 reads CASSPTGLDEQFF.

This chain uses TRBV25-1 with TRBJ1-4; TCRdb indicates TRBD1, and absent DNA this call remains unverified. This CDR3 is 15 amino acids long. Germline assignment: CDR1 MGHDK and CDR2 SYGVNS. The CDR3 is CASRRGGTGNEKLFF.

The rearrangement uses TRBV6-5 and TRBJ2-2; without DNA, the TCRdb call of TRBD2 cannot be checked. The CDR3 covers 18 residues. Looked up from germline, CDR1 is MNHEY and CDR2 is SVGAGI. The CDR3 sequence is CASSFQAGTLVSLGELFF.

The chain has TRBV4-3 and TRBJ2-1. CDR3 length: 12 amino acids. Germline V lookup: CDR1 LGHNA, CDR2 YSLEER. CDR3 sequence reads: CASSQVGNEQFF.

J is TRBJ2-7 and V is TRBV28; TCRdb gives TRBD1 as the D gene, but with no DNA this cannot be confirmed. The CDR3 length is 16 residues. CDR1 is MDHEN and CDR2 is SYDVKM in the germline V gene. This chain's CDR3 is CASSLDPGTGSYEQYF.

The chain uses TRBV11-2 and TRBJ2-1. This CDR3 comprises 13 residues. CDR1 and CDR2 (germline): SGHAT, FQNNGV. The CDR3 spells CASSLAQYNEQFF.

The CDR3 protein is CASSGMRTDEQFF. The rearrangement joins TRBV27 to TRBJ2-1. Per germline, CDR1 MNHEY and CDR2 SMNVEV (reference sequence). CDR3 length equals 13 residues.

The J gene is TRBJ2-7, the V gene TRBV6-5; TCRdb gives TRBD1 as the D gene, but with no DNA this cannot be confirmed. CDR3 length: 15 amino acids. Germline CDR1 is MNHEY and CDR2 is SVGAGI. The CDR3 sequence: CASSYSPLAIYEQYF.

The chain combines TRBV7-2 with TRBJ1-2; the D call from TCRdb, TRBD1, cannot be confirmed without DNA. Germline V gene data show CDR1 as SGHTA and CDR2 as FQGNSA. CDR3 length: 16 amino acids. This chain's CDR3 is CASSLRQGSLNYGYTF.

The rearrangement links TRBV20-1 to TRBJ2-2; lacking DNA, the TRBD1 call made by TCRdb goes unchecked. The CDR3 contains 18 residues. Germline CDR1 DFQATT, CDR2 SNEGSKA (reference sequence). CDR3 sequence reads: CSARDMVGKGGSTGELFF.

This rearrangement joins TRBV5-6 to TRBJ1-1; TCRdb calls TRBD1, which cannot be checked without DNA. Germline V gives CDR1 SGHDT, CDR2 YYEEEE. This CDR3 is 16 amino acids long. CDR3: CASSRGNTMGNTEAFF.

The CDR3 spells CSVAAPLTEAFF. The V gene is TRBV29-1, the J gene TRBJ1-1; TCRdb designates TRBD1, a call that cannot be tested without DNA. There are 12 residues in the CDR3. In germline, CDR1 is SQVTM, CDR2 ANQGSEA.

The chain combines TRBV6-2 or TRBV6-3 with TRBJ2-6; TCRdb returns TRBD1, unconfirmable since there is no DNA. The V gene's germline CDR1 is MNHEY and CDR2 SVGEGT. This CDR3 has 18 residues. CDR3 amino acids: CASSPWTGRSSGANVLTF.

The chain recombines TRBV4-3 with TRBJ2-1; TCRdb's D call, TRBD1, is unchecked because there is no DNA. The CDR3 extends over 17 amino acids. In germline, CDR1 is LGHNA, CDR2 YSLEER. CDR3: CASSPREPGGVYNEQFF.